This TCR beta chain was sequenced for a study of vaccination and CD4 T cells after COVID-19. This clonotype has just a few counts. As yet, its antigen is unknown. Germline V gives CDR1 MDHEN, CDR2 SYDVKM. This CDR3 contains 12 residues. Deletions cut 5 bases from V and 5 bases from J, with 9 bases between. As to treatment: roughly ten-day PBMC culture with coronavirus spike peptide pools or control peptides (ViraFEST assay). Harvesting of the unexposed donor's CD4+ T cells predated the COVID-19 pandemic (2011-2018). With the Oncomine TCR Beta short-read assay, DNA from cultured CD4+ T cells was sequenced. MiXCR, run by TCRdb on the PCR reads, gives a single entry per CDR3 protein. Counted here are 2,000 to 2,500 distinct CDR3 sequences, about a sixth occurring once; the ten biggest clones make up roughly a fifth.

The chain employs TRBV28 and TRBJ1-2; no firm D call. This TCR was sampled from a human donor in good health. Sequenced material: CD4+ T cells from blood, cultured in vitro. The CDR3 DNA is TGTGCCAGCAGTGACCCGGCGTATGGCTACACCTTC. This gives the protein CASSDPAYGYTF.